This record covers a single TCR beta chain. Sequencing used immunoSEQ multiplex PCR; TCRdb keeps in-frame clones, though not all of them. In the table there are 120,000 or so clones, approximately 85% of which are singletons. Time point: peripheral blood 6 weeks after treatment start. The CDR3 is 15 amino acids. The V gene's germline CDR1 is SNHLY and CDR2 FYNNEI. With 10 bases removed from V and 1 base from J, the gap between germline ends came to 18 bases. This record comes from a study of PD-L1 blockade in urothelial cancer. The wider study: Twenty-five of the 29 patients were men with bladder-origin urothelial cancer.

The source material was PBMCs, sampled around atezolizumab (anti-PD-L1) treatment. This chain uses TRBV2 with TRBJ2-3; D unresolved. The sequence derives from a man in his forties or fifties with urothelial cancer. CDR3: CATAITGPRTDTQYF. In nucleotides, the CDR3 is TGTGCCACAGCCATAACTGGGCCACGCACAGATACGCAGTATTTT.